The present T cell receptor beta chain was sequenced within a study of cytomegalovirus exposure and HLA in healthy donors. Overall study findings and caveats: The authors reported that TCR beta sequences could predict HLA-A and HLA-B alleles. These predictions were accurate for most subjects in the first cohort. The authors enumerated 150 to 200 TCR beta chains as linked to cytomegalovirus. Versus the approximately 700-donor mean, an Asian-associated ancestry cluster reportedly showed fewer N-insertions in a later analysis. In an earlier analysis, in under 700 donors, most V segments appeared productive either ~87% or ~30% of the time.

A multiplex PCR was run with 60 Vbeta primers and 13 Jbeta primers. Profiled with immunoSEQ multiplex PCR; TCRdb holds only in-frame clones, not every one. The table has under 150,000 clones, 70% to 85% seen once; the top ten hold 1.5% to 2%. With respect to this clone: Its antigen remains unknown.

The CDR3 has 13 amino acids. Unmatched junction bases numbered 8, after V lost 6 bases and J lost 9 bases. CDR1 and CDR2 from the germline V gene are MNHEY and SMNVEV (reference sequence). This TCR was sampled from a boy aged 5-17 years in good health and CMV-seronegative. The J gene is TRBJ1-5, the V gene TRBV27, with TRBD1 matching over 7 bases. Sequenced material: PBMCs. In nucleotides, the CDR3 is TGTGCCAGCAGCCGACAGGGTACCCGGCCCCAGCATTTT. This translates into CASSRQGTRPQHF.